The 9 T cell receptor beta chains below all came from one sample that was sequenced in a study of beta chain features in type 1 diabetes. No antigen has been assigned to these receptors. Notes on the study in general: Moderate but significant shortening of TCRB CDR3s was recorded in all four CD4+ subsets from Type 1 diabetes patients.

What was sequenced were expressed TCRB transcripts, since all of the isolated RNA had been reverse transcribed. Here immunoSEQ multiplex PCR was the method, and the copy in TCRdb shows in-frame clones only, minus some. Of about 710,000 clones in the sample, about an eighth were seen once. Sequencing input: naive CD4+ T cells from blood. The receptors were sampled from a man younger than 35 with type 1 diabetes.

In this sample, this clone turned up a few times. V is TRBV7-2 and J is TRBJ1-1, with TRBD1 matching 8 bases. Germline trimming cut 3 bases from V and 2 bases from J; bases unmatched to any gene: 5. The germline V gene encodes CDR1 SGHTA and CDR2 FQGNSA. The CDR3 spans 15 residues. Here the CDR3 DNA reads TGTGCCAGCAGCTTCAGGGGGCGTCTCAACACTGAAGCTTTCTTT. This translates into CASSFRGRLNTEAFF. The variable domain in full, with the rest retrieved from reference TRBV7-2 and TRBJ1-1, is GAGVSQSPSNKVTEKGKDVELRCDPISGHTALYWYRQSLGQGLEFLIYFQGNSAPDKSGLPSDRFSAERTGGSVSTLTIQRTQQEDSAVYLCASSFRGRLNTEAFFGQGTRLTVV.

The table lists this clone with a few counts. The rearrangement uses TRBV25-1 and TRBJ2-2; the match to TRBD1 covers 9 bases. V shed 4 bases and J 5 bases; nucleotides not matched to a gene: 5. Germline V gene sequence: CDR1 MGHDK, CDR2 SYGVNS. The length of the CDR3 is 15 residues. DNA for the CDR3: TGTGCCAGCAGTGTTGCACAGGGGGCGACCGGGGAGCTGTTTTTT. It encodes CASSVAQGATGELFF.

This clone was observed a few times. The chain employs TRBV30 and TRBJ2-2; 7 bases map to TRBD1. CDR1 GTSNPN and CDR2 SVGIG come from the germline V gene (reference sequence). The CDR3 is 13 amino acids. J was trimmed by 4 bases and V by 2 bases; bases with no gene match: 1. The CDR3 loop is CAWSHRGTGELFF. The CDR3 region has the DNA TGTGCCTGGAGTCACAGGGGCACCGGGGAGCTGTTTTTT.

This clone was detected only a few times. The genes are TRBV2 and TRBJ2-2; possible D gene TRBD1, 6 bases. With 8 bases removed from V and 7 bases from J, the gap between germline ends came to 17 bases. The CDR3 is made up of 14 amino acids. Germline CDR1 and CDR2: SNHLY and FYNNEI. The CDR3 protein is CASRFQGLVGELFF. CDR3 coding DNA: TGTGCCAGCCGATTTCAGGGGTTGGTCGGGGAGCTGTTTTTT.

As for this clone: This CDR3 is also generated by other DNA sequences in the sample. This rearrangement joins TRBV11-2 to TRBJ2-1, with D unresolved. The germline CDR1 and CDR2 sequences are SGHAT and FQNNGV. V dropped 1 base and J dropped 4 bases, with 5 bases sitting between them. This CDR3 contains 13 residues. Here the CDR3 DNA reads TGTGCCAGCAGCTTAGTAGGGTACAATGAGCAGTTCTTC. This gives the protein CASSLVGYNEQFF. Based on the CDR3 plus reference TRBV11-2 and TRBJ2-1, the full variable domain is EAGVAQSPRYKIIEKRQSVAFWCNPISGHATLYWYQQILGQGPKLLIQFQNNGVVDDSQLPKDRFSAERLKGVDSTLKIQPAKLEDSAVYLCASSLVGYNEQFFGPGTRLTVL.

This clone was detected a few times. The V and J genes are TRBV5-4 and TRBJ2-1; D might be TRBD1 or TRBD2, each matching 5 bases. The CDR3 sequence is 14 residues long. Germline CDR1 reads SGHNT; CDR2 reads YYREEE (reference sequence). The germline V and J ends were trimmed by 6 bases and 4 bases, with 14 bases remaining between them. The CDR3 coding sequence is TGTGCCAGCACCCCAAGTGGGGGATACAATGAGCAGTTCTTC. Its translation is CASTPSGGYNEQFF.

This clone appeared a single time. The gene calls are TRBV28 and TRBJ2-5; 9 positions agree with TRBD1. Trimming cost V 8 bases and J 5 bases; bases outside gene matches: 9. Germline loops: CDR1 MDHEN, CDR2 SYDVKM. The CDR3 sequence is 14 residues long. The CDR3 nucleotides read TGTGCCAGCGCACAGGGGGCAGTGAGGGAGACCCAGTACTTC. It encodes CASAQGAVRETQYF.

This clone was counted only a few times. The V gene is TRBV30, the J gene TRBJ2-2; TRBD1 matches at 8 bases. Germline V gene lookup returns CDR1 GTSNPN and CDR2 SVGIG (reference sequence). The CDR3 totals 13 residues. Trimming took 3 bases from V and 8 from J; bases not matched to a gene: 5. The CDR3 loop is CAWSTGGGGELFF. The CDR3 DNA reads TGTGCCTGGAGCACAGGGGGTGGAGGGGAGCTGTTTTTT.

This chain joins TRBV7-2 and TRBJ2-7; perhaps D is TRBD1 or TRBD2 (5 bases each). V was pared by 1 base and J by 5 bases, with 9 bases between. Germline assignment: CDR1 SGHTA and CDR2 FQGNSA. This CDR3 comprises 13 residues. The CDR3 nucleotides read TGTGCCAGCAGCTTAGATCGGGGCCACGAGCAGTACTTC. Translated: CASSLDRGHEQYF.